The next 12 T cell receptor beta chains were all read from a single sample in a study of PD-1 blockade in classical Hodgkin lymphoma. There was relapse after autologous stem cell transplantation in every patient, and there was variation in brentuximab vedotin exposure. Sequencing was performed with immunoSEQ multiplex PCR; in TCRdb, only in-frame clones are kept and a portion is missing. Of around 22,000 clones listed, around three quarters are singletons. The source was peripheral blood mononuclear cells (PBMCs), collected before the second cycle of nivolumab. The receptors come from a human donor with classical Hodgkin lymphoma.

This sequence joins TRBV4-1 and TRBJ2-7, with TRBD2 matching over 8 bases. The CDR3 is made up of 18 amino acids. V shed 2 bases and J 5 bases; nucleotides not matched to a gene: 17. CDR1 and CDR2 (germline): MGHRA, YSYEKL. In nucleotides, the CDR3 is TGCGCCAGCAGCCAAAACACCCCTTTGCTTAGCGGGACCGACGAGCAGTACTTC. Residues: CASSQNTPLLSGTDEQYF.

This chain links TRBV7-9 with TRBJ2-2; 10 positions agree with TRBD1. The CDR3 is made up of 17 amino acids. With 8 bases clipped from V and 3 bases from J, the junction kept 12 bases outside the gene matches. Germline V gives CDR1 SEHNR, CDR2 FQNEAQ (reference sequence). In nucleotides, the CDR3 is TGTGCCAGCCGCCCGGGGCCCGGGACAGGGGACACCGGGGAGCTGTTTTTT. Translated: CASRPGPGTGDTGELFF. The variable domain in full, with the rest retrieved from reference TRBV7-9 and TRBJ2-2, is DTGVSQNPRHKITKRGQNVTFRCDPISEHNRLYWYRQTLGQGPEFLTYFQNEAQLEKSRLLSDRFSAERPKGSFSTLEIQRTEQGDSAMYLCASRPGPGTGDTGELFFGEGSRLTVL.

This chain uses TRBV7-2 with TRBJ2-7; D is perhaps TRBD1 or TRBD2 (7 bases each). With 1 base removed from V and 3 bases from J, the gap between germline ends came to 25 bases. This CDR3 is 19 amino acids long. Germline V gene data show CDR1 as SGHTA and CDR2 as FQGNSA. The CDR3 DNA follows: TGTGCCAGCAGCTTAGTGAGACAGGGAAGGGGGGAGCGGGGCTACGAGCAGTACTTC. This sequence encodes CASSLVRQGRGERGYEQYF.

As regards this clone: A much larger clone sits a single nucleotide away, making a read error possible. The CDR3 region is CASSQDLGVRAEAFF. DNA for the CDR3: TGTGCCAGCAGCCAAGACCTCGGGGTTCGCGCTGAAGCTTTCTTT. The V and J genes are TRBV5-2 and TRBJ1-1. TRBV5-2 is noted as a pseudogene. This CDR3 is 15 amino acids long.

The rearrangement joins TRBV19 to TRBJ2-7; tentatively, D is TRBD1 (5 bases). CDR3 length: 11 amino acids. Trimming left V 6 bases short and J 5 bases short, with 8 bases between. Germline V gene data show CDR1 as LNHDA and CDR2 as SQIVND (reference sequence). The CDR3: CASSQGDEQYV. CDR3 DNA sequence: TGTGCCAGTAGCCAGGGCGACGAGCAGTACGTC.

This clone was recorded a few times. This chain joins TRBV4-3 and TRBJ2-5; D might be TRBD1 or TRBD2, each matching 6 bases. V was pared by 0 bases and J by 5 bases, with 13 bases between. The CDR3 length is 15 residues. Germline CDR1 and CDR2: LGHNA and YSLEER. The CDR3 sequence is CASSQDKGGWETQYF. The DNA for the CDR3 is TGCGCCAGCAGCCAAGATAAAGGGGGGTGGGAGACCCAGTACTTC.

The genes are TRBV28 and TRBJ2-7, with D unclear. The last part of the DNA fits TRBJ2-1 better; the J call may be wrong. CDR1 and CDR2 from the germline V gene are MDHEN and SYDVKM. The CDR3 extends over 13 amino acids. In DNA, the CDR3 is TGTGCCAGCAGTTTTTTTACCAATGAAGGGCAGTTCTTC. Translated: CASSFFTNEGQFF.

This chain links TRBV9 with TRBJ1-6; 7 bases map to TRBD1. V dropped 0 bases and J dropped 6; count of bases not matched to a gene: 6. The CDR3 loop spans 16 amino acids. The germline CDR1 and CDR2 sequences are SGDLS and YYNGEE. The CDR3 is CASSVATGVSNSPLHF. CDR3 nucleotides: TGTGCCAGCAGCGTAGCTACAGGGGTGAGTAATTCACCCCTCCACTTT.

The chain employs TRBV7-4 and TRBJ1-5; 7 nucleotides agree with TRBD1. The junction had 4 bases not matched to a gene; V was cut back by 2 bases and J by 0 bases. Germline CDR1 is SGHVT and CDR2 is SQSDAQ. This CDR3 region has 16 residues. The CDR3 DNA follows: TGTGCCAGCAGCTTATTCGGGACAGATAGCAATCAGCCCCAGCATTTT. It specifies CASSLFGTDSNQPQHF. Combining the CDR3 with reference TRBV7-4 and TRBJ1-5 gives the whole variable domain GAGVSQSPRYKVAKRGRDVALRCDSISGHVTLYWYRQTLGQGSEVLTYSQSDAQRDKSGRPSGRFSAERPERSVSTLKIQRTEQGDSAVYLCASSLFGTDSNQPQHFGDGTRLSIL.

This chain joins TRBV6-1 and TRBJ1-4, with TRBD1 as a possible D gene (5 bases). This CDR3 contains 12 residues. The germline V gene has CDR1 MNHNS and CDR2 SASEGT. V was cut by 6 bases and J by 6 bases, with 8 bases left in between. Here the CDR3 DNA reads TGTGCCAGCAGAAGGGGAGATGAAAAACTGTTTTTT. Translation gives CASRRGDEKLFF.

The J gene is TRBJ2-3, the V gene TRBV5-1, with unresolved D. The CDR3 consists of 13 residues. The ends were cut back, 6 bases at V and 1 base at J, with 9 bases in the middle. Germline CDR1 SGHRS, CDR2 YFSETQ. The CDR3 spells CASKLQGTDTQYF. CDR3 nucleotide sequence: TGCGCCAGCAAGTTGCAGGGCACAGATACGCAGTATTTT.

In its sample, this clone was seen once. This chain connects TRBV6-6 to TRBJ2-1, with D maybe TRBD1 (5 bases). Trimming took 6 bases from V and 2 from J, leaving 8 bases between them. Per the germline V gene, CDR1 is MNHNY and CDR2 is SVGAGI (reference sequence). The CDR3 is 13 amino acids. As DNA, the CDR3 is TGTGCCAGCAGCTTGACAGCCTACAATGAGCAGTTCTTC. Its translation is CASSLTAYNEQFF.